Shown below are 27 T cell receptor beta chains from a single sample sequenced in a study of blood T cell repertoires in COVID-19. Measured with immunoSEQ multiplex PCR; TCRdb has only the in-frame clones, and not every one. The repertoire holds about 210,000 clones, with 86% as singletons. Sequencing input: PBMCs or T cells enriched from blood (not recorded which). The receptors were sampled from a woman aged 30 to 39 who had been exposed to COVID-19.

The chain links TRBV12-5 to TRBJ1-5, with 7 bases identical to TRBD1. This CDR3 has 14 residues. Germline V lookup: CDR1 LGHNT, CDR2 FRNRAP. With 3 bases clipped from V and 9 bases from J, the junction kept 8 bases outside the gene matches. The CDR3 coding sequence is TGTGCTAGTGGTTTCATACAGGGGTCGGGGCCCCAGCATTTT. Its protein is CASGFIQGSGPQHF.

This sequence joins TRBV13 and TRBJ2-1; tentative D call: TRBD1 (5 bases). V shed 2 bases and J shed 0 bases, with 8 bases lying between them. The CDR3 is 15 residues long. Looked up from germline, CDR1 is PRHDT and CDR2 is FYEKMQ (reference sequence). The CDR3 spells CASSLPRDSYNEQFF. The CDR3 nucleotides are TGTGCCAGCAGCTTACCCAGGGACTCCTACAATGAGCAGTTCTTC.

The rearrangement joins TRBV10-3 to TRBJ2-3, with D tentatively TRBD2 (7 bases). Germline CDR1 is ENHRY and CDR2 is SYGVKD. V was trimmed by 3 bases and J by 2 bases, leaving 18 bases between them. CDR3 length: 17 residues. The CDR3 here is CAISDPQWGGPTDTQYF. CDR3 sequence (DNA): TGTGCCATCAGTGACCCCCAGTGGGGGGGCCCCACAGATACGCAGTATTTT.

The chain employs TRBV27 and TRBJ1-2; 8 positions match TRBD1. Trimming at V came to 2 bases and at J to 4 bases, leaving 6 bases not matched to a gene. CDR3 length: 15 residues. From germline, CDR1 is MNHEY and CDR2 SMNVEV (reference sequence). CDR3 DNA: TGTGCCAGCAGTTTACAGGGGGCGAGGGGCTATGGCTACACCTTC. Amino acid sequence: CASSLQGARGYGYTF.

The gene calls are TRBV4-2 and TRBJ1-5; D may be TRBD1 (6 bases). The germline V gene has CDR1 LGHNA and CDR2 YNFKEQ. The V gene lost 0 bases and the J gene lost 5 bases, with 11 bases spanning the gap. The CDR3 is 15 residues long. The CDR3 coding sequence is TGTGCCAGCAGCCAAGATGGACAGACTGATCAGCCCCAGCATTTT. Its protein is CASSQDGQTDQPQHF.

This chain uses TRBV7-3 with TRBJ2-6; tentatively, D is TRBD2 (5 bases). Deletions cut 0 bases from V and 0 bases from J, with 15 bases between. There are 19 residues in the CDR3. Germline values: CDR1 SGHTA, CDR2 FQGTGA. The CDR3 DNA reads as TGTGCCAGCAGCTTAACCCCCAACTCGGGGTCCTCTGGGGCCAACGTCCTGACTTTC. It translates to CASSLTPNSGSSGANVLTF.

This chain links TRBV5-5 with TRBJ1-6; TRBD1 agrees at 7 bases. The trim removed 1 base at V and 6 bases at J, leaving 7 bases unmatched. The CDR3 contains 16 residues. CDR1 and CDR2 (germline): SGHKS, YYEKEE (reference sequence). The CDR3 is CASSLTWDSTNSPLHF. The CDR3 bases are TGTGCCAGCAGCTTGACTTGGGACAGCACTAATTCACCCCTCCACTTT.

The rearrangement links TRBV4-2 to TRBJ2-7; 10 bases match TRBD1. Germline V CDR1 and CDR2: LGHNA, YNFKEQ. V trimming: 8 bases; J trimming: 5 bases; junction bases outside the gene matches: 12. This CDR3 region has 15 residues. The CDR3 sequence: CASHAGQGTLDEQYF. CDR3 DNA: TGTGCCAGCCACGCGGGACAGGGGACTTTGGACGAGCAGTACTTC.

V is TRBV18 and J is TRBJ1-2, with 7 bases matching TRBD1. The CDR3 is made up of 13 amino acids. The ends lost 0 bases at V and 5 bases at J; junction bases unmatched: 0. Per the germline V gene, CDR1 is KGHSH and CDR2 is LQKENI. CDR3 amino acids: CASSPPGQYGYTF. CDR3 sequence (DNA): TGTGCCAGCTCACCACCGGGACAGTATGGCTACACCTTC.

The V and J genes are TRBV27 and TRBJ2-7; 8 bases map to TRBD1. V lost 6 bases, J lost 2 bases, and 6 bases stayed unmatched. Germline V gives CDR1 MNHEY, CDR2 SMNVEV (reference sequence). This CDR3 is 14 amino acids long. The CDR3 here is CASSPGTGPYEQYF. The CDR3 DNA reads as TGTGCCAGCAGCCCAGGGACAGGCCCCTACGAGCAGTACTTC.

The rearrangement joins TRBV27 to TRBJ1-6; 7 nucleotides align to TRBD1. The J segment lost 7 bases and the V segment lost 6 bases, leaving 9 bases of the junction unmatched. Germline CDR1 and CDR2: MNHEY and SMNVEV (reference sequence). This CDR3 has 15 residues. The DNA of the CDR3 is TGTGCCAGCAGGGACCAGGGGGTTGGAAATTCACCCCTCCACTTT. Protein: CASRDQGVGNSPLHF.

J is TRBJ1-5 and V is TRBV6-5; D is undetermined. CDR3 length: 14 amino acids. The germline CDR1 and CDR2 sequences are MNHEY and SVGAGI. Trimming shortened V by 6 bases and J by 5 bases, and 14 bases separated the two germline ends. DNA for the CDR3: TGTGCCAGCAGCTACGGACTAGTAGATCAGCCCCAGCATTTT. Translation gives CASSYGLVDQPQHF.

The gene calls are TRBV6-5 and TRBJ1-1; D uncertain. Trimming stripped 6 bases from V and 0 bases from J, with 11 bases between. Germline CDR1 reads MNHEY; CDR2 reads SVGAGI. CDR3 length equals 14 residues. In DNA, the CDR3 is TGTGCCAGCAGGGAGGGCCTGATGAACACTGAAGCTTTCTTT. Its protein product is CASREGLMNTEAFF.

This clone was observed a single time. The V and J genes are TRBV7-2 and TRBJ2-1, with TRBD1 matching 8 bases. CDR3 length: 14 amino acids. V was clipped by 2 bases and J by 8 bases; unmatched bases: 5. Germline CDR1 is SGHTA and CDR2 is FQGNSA. The CDR3 nucleotides read TGTGCCAGCAGCTTAAACAGGGGGACGGATGAGCAGTTCTTC. Its protein product is CASSLNRGTDEQFF.

The chain is built from TRBV29-1 and TRBJ2-1, with 12 bases aligning to TRBD2. Germline CDR1 SQVTM, CDR2 ANQGSEA. This CDR3 comprises 14 residues. V gave up 3 bases and J gave up 12 bases; unmatched junction bases: 9. This CDR3 reads CSVDRLAGGAAQFF. CDR3 in DNA: TGCAGCGTTGATAGGCTAGCGGGGGGGGCCGCGCAGTTCTTC.

This chain connects TRBV7-9 to TRBJ1-6; D unresolved. V was shortened by 1 base and J by 6 bases, with 13 bases between the two germline ends. The CDR3 sequence is 16 residues long. Germline CDR1 and CDR2: SEHNR and FQNEAQ (reference sequence). CDR3 bases: TGTGCCAGCAGCTTAGTGGCGGCGATGAGTAATTCACCCCTCCACTTT. Encoded protein: CASSLVAAMSNSPLHF.

The V and J genes are TRBV6-5 and TRBJ1-4, with D possibly being TRBD1 (5 bases). From germline, CDR1 is MNHEY and CDR2 SVGAGI. CDR3 length: 14 amino acids. Trimming left V 4 bases short and J 4 bases short, with 10 bases between. CDR3 amino acids: CASSSRQLNEKLFF. Written as DNA, the CDR3 is TGTGCCAGCAGTTCCCGACAGCTTAATGAAAAACTGTTTTTT.

The chain has TRBV9 and TRBJ2-2, with D perhaps TRBD1 (5 bases). Trimming shortened V by 3 bases and J by 5 bases, and 14 bases separated the two germline ends. This CDR3 spans 15 amino acids. Germline V gives CDR1 SGDLS, CDR2 YYNGEE. The CDR3 spells CASSATHQGTGELFF. CDR3 coding DNA: TGTGCCAGCAGCGCGACTCACCAGGGAACCGGGGAGCTGTTTTTT.

V and J are TRBV5-1 and TRBJ1-2; D may be TRBD1 (5 bases). Germline loops: CDR1 SGHRS, CDR2 YFSETQ. Trimming removed 4 bases at V and 7 bases at J, with 14 bases between. This CDR3 is 13 amino acids long. The CDR3 DNA reads TGCGCCAGCAGCCAGGGTGGGTCTGGTGGCTACACCTTC. Translated, it gives CASSQGGSGGYTF.

This chain joins TRBV9 and TRBJ1-2; no reliable D call. Germline V gives CDR1 SGDLS, CDR2 YYNGEE. The CDR3 consists of 12 residues. The V end lost 4 bases, the J end lost 4 bases, and 8 bases lay between the germline ends. CDR3 residues: CASSPDSYGYTF. DNA for the CDR3: TGTGCCAGCAGCCCAGACTCCTATGGCTACACCTTC.

J is TRBJ2-6 and V is TRBV3-1 (or the pseudogene TRBV3-2); D possibly corresponds to TRBD1 (5 bases). Trimming pared 4 bases from V and 2 bases from J, leaving 9 bases between. The length of the CDR3 is 15 residues. In germline, CDR1 is LGHDT, CDR2 YNNKEL (reference sequence). The CDR3 nucleotides are TGTGCCAGCAGCCCGCAGGGCGCTGGGGCCAACGTCCTGACTTTC. It is translated as CASSPQGAGANVLTF.

The chain combines TRBV7-8 with TRBJ1-2; D unclear. Germline values: CDR1 SGHVS, CDR2 FQNEAQ. The CDR3 runs 13 residues. V gave up 5 bases and J gave up 8 bases, with 15 bases separating them. The CDR3 sequence: CASSLIGAGGYTF. The CDR3 nucleotides read TGTGCCAGCAGCCTCATAGGAGCGGGCGGCTACACCTTC.

This clone turned up a few times. This chain links TRBV3-1 (or the pseudogene TRBV3-2) with TRBJ1-4; unclear D gene. Trimming took 4 bases from V and 8 from J, leaving 14 bases between them. CDR3 length: 14 residues. Germline V CDR1 and CDR2: LGHDT, YNNKEL (reference sequence). The CDR3 spells CASSPRVAGEKLFF. The DNA for the CDR3 is TGTGCCAGCAGCCCCCGAGTCGCGGGGGAAAAACTGTTTTTT.

The chain links TRBV18 to TRBJ1-3, with unresolved D. CDR1 and CDR2 (germline): KGHSH, LQKENI. The CDR3 runs to 16 residues. Deletions cut 3 bases from V and 0 bases from J, with 12 bases between. CDR3 sequence: CASSPQDGISGNTIYF. CDR3 nucleotide sequence: TGTGCCAGCTCACCGCAGGACGGGATCTCTGGAAACACCATATATTTT.

The chain is built from TRBV10-3 and TRBJ2-2; D ambiguous. This CDR3 contains 13 residues. Germline CDR1 reads ENHRY; CDR2 reads SYGVKD. With 4 bases removed from V and 2 bases from J, the gap between germline ends came to 5 bases. The CDR3 region is CAISALNTGELFF. CDR3 sequence (DNA): TGTGCCATCAGTGCCCTAAACACCGGGGAGCTGTTTTTT.

This chain joins TRBV18 and TRBJ2-7, with 14 nucleotides matching TRBD2. V was pared by 4 bases and J by 5 bases, with 4 bases of the junction left unmatched. Per the germline V gene, CDR1 is KGHSH and CDR2 is LQKENI. The CDR3 covers 15 residues. In nucleotides, the CDR3 is TGTGCCAGCTCACGGGGGACTAGCGGGGGCGACGAGCAGTACTTC. It codes for CASSRGTSGGDEQYF.

V and J are TRBV5-1 and TRBJ1-2; TRBD1 is a possible D gene (5 bases). V lost 6 bases, J lost 6 bases, and 18 bases lay in between. The CDR3 sequence is 14 residues long. Germline-derived CDR1 and CDR2 are SGHRS and YFSETQ. The CDR3 is CASTTEGGGDGYTF. For the CDR3, the DNA is TGCGCCAGCACCACGGAGGGCGGAGGGGATGGCTACACCTTC.